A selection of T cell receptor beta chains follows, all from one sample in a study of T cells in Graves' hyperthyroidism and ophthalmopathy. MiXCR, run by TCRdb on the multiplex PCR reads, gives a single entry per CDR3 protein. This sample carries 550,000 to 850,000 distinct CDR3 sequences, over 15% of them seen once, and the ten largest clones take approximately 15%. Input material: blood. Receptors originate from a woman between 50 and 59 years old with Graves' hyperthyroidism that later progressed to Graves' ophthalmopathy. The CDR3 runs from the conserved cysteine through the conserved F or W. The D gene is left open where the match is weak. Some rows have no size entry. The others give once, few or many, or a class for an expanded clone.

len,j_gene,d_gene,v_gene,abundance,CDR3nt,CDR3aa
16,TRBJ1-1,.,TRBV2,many,TGTGCCAGCAGTGAACCGATAGACAGGATTAACACTGAAGCTTTCTTT,CASSEPIDRINTEAFF
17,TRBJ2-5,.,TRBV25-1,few,TGTGCCAGCAGTGAATCCATTTGGGGGAATAACCAAGAGACCCAGTACTTC,CASSESIWGNNQETQYF
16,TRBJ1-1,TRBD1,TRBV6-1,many,TGTGCCAGCAGCCCCAGGGACAGGGGCTTCGGGACTGAAGCTTTCTTT,CASSPRDRGFGTEAFF
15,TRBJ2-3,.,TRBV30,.,TGTGCCTGGAGTGTGAAAGCAGCCATAACTGGAACGCAGTATTTT,CAWSVKAAITGTQYF
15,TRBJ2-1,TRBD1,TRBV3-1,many,TGTGCCAGCAGCCAGGACAGGGTTTCCTACAATGAGCAGTTCTTC,CASSQDRVSYNEQFF
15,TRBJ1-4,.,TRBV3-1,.,TGTGCCAGCAGCCAGCAGGGTGGGGGTTATGAAAAACTGTTTTTT,CASSQQGGGYEKLFF
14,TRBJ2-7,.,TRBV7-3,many,TGTGCCAGCAGCCGAGGGGTTGGCGAGGGAGAGCAGTACTTC,CASSRGVGEGEQYF
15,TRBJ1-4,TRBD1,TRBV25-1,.,TGTGCCAGCAGTGGTCGACAGGGGACTAATGAAAAACTGTTTTTT,CASSGRQGTNEKLFF
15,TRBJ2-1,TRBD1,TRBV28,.,TGTGCCAGCAGTTTACCCCAGGGGGCGTACAATGAGCAGTTCTTC,CASSLPQGAYNEQFF
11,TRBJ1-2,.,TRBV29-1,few,TGCAGCGTTCAGGGGATCTATGGCTACACCTTC,CSVQGIYGYTF
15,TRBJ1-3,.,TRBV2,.,TGTGCCAGCAGTGAAGCGCTTTTTACTGGAAACACCATATATTTT,CASSEALFTGNTIYF
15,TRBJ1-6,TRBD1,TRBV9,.,TGTGCCAGCAGCGCAGCGGGACAGAATAATTCACCCCTCCACTTT,CASSAAGQNNSPLHF
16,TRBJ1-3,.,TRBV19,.,TGTGCCAGTAGTGAAAGACACCCCAGCTCTGGAAACACCATATATTTT,CASSERHPSSGNTIYF
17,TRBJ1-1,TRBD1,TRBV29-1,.,TGCAGCGTTGAAGAGGCAGGGGGCAAAGGAGGGGGAACTGAAGCTTTCTTT,CSVEEAGGKGGGTEAFF